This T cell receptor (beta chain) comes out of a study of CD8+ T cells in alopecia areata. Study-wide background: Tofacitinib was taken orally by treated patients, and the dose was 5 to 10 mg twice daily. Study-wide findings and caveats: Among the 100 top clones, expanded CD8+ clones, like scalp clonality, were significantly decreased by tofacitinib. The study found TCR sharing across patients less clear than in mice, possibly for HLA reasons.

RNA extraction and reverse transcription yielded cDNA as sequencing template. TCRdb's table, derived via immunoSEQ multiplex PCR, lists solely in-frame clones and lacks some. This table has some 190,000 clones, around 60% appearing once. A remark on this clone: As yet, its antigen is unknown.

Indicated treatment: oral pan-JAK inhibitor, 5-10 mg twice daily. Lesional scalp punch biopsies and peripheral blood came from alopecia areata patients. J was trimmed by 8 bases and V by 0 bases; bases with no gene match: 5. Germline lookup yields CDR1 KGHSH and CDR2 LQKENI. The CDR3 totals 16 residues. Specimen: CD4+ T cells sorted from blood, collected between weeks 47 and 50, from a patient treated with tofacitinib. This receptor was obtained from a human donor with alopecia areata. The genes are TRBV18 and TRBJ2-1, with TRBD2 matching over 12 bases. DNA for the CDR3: TGTGCCAGCTCACCACCGATACTAGCGGGGGGCCATGAGCAGTTCTTC. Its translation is CASSPPILAGGHEQFF.